One T cell receptor beta chain is described in this entry. The data were obtained in a study of blood T cells in healthy people across ages. A second about 7 to 11 cycle PCR used barcoded and J-beta primers. Each cDNA molecule was tagged by a template-switch adaptor that had 12 random nucleotides. TCRdb reprocessed the 5' RACE reads with MiXCR, giving one entry per CDR3 protein. The sample lists under 2,000,000 distinct CDR3 sequences; approximately 50% were seen once. V lost 2 bases to trimming and J lost 5 bases, with 21 bases between them. This CDR3 spans 17 amino acids. CDR1 is SGHAT, CDR2 FQNNGV, per germline.

Sequencing input: blood. This receptor was taken from a woman aged 40 to 50 in good health. The chain links TRBV11-2 to TRBJ2-5; D perhaps matches TRBD2 (5 bases). The CDR3 reads CASSLSRSDSHRETQYF. In DNA form, the CDR3 reads TGTGCCAGCAGCTTAAGTAGGTCGGACTCGCACCGGGAGACCCAGTACTTC.